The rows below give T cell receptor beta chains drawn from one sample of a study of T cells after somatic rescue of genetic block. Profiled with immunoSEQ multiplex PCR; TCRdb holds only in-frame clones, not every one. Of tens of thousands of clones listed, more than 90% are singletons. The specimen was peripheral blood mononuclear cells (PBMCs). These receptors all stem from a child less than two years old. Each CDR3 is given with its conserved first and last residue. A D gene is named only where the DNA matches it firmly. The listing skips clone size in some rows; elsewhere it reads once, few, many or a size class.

CDR3 protein: CASSLSGFGYTF; CDR3 DNA: TGTGCCAGCAGTTTATCAGGGTTTGGCTACACCTTC; J gene: TRBJ1-2; clone size: NA; V gene: TRBV27; D gene: NA
CDR3 protein: CASSARTGGTPLREQYF; CDR3 DNA: TGTGCCAGCAGTGCAAGGACAGGGGGCACCCCCCTTCGTGAGCAGTACTTC; J gene: TRBJ2-7; clone size: NA; V gene: TRBV6-1; D gene: TRBD1
CDR3 protein: CASSVDRDTEAFF; CDR3 DNA: TGTGCCAGCAGCGTCGACAGGGACACTGAAGCTTTCTTT; J gene: TRBJ1-1; clone size: NA; V gene: TRBV9; D gene: TRBD1
CDR3 protein: CASSQGTSVSYEQYF; CDR3 DNA: TGCGCCAGCAGCCAAGGGACTAGCGTCTCCTACGAGCAGTACTTC; J gene: TRBJ2-7; clone size: NA; V gene: TRBV4-3; D gene: TRBD2
CDR3 protein: CASSLLGDRFNGQFF; CDR3 DNA: TGCGCCAGCAGCTTGTTGGGGGACAGGTTTAATGGGCAGTTCTTC; J gene: TRBJ2-1; clone size: NA; V gene: TRBV5-1; D gene: TRBD1
CDR3 protein: CASSYGNNEQFF; CDR3 DNA: TGTGCCAGCAGTTATGGTAACAATGAGCAGTTCTTC; J gene: TRBJ2-1; clone size: NA; V gene: TRBV6-6; D gene: NA
CDR3 protein: CASSLTSGRTDTQYF; CDR3 DNA: TGTGCCAGCAGCTTAACTAGCGGGAGAACAGATACGCAGTATTTT; J gene: TRBJ2-3; clone size: NA; V gene: TRBV7-6; D gene: TRBD2
CDR3 protein: CASSYFGLANTGELFF; CDR3 DNA: TGTGCCAGCAGTTACTTCGGACTAGCGAACACCGGGGAGCTGTTTTTT; J gene: TRBJ2-2; clone size: NA; V gene: TRBV6-6; D gene: TRBD2
CDR3 protein: CASSVGGQGNYGYTF; CDR3 DNA: TGTGCCAGCAGCGTAGGGGGACAGGGAAACTATGGCTACACCTTC; J gene: TRBJ1-2; clone size: NA; V gene: TRBV9; D gene: TRBD1
CDR3 protein: CASSFGTGRRIQYF; CDR3 DNA: TGTGCCAGCAGCTTCGGGACAGGTCGACGGATTCAGTACTTC; J gene: TRBJ2-4; clone size: NA; V gene: TRBV5-4; D gene: TRBD1
CDR3 protein: CASSLTRETQYF; CDR3 DNA: TGTGCCAGCAGCCTGACCAGAGAGACCCAGTACTTC; J gene: TRBJ2-5; clone size: NA; V gene: TRBV7-2; D gene: NA
CDR3 protein: CASSKNTGELFF; CDR3 DNA: TGTGCCAGTAGTAAGAACACCGGGGAGCTGTTTTTT; J gene: TRBJ2-2; clone size: NA; V gene: TRBV19; D gene: NA
CDR3 protein: CASRPLSGNTIYF; CDR3 DNA: TGTGCCAGCAGACCACTCTCTGGAAACACCATATATTTT; J gene: TRBJ1-3; clone size: NA; V gene: TRBV6-1; D gene: NA
CDR3 protein: CASSDAHSWDTQYF; CDR3 DNA: TGTGCCAGCAGCGACGCCCATTCTTGGGATACGCAGTATTTT; J gene: TRBJ2-3; clone size: NA; V gene: TRBV6-6; D gene: NA
CDR3 protein: CASKSGGGTFSYEQYF; CDR3 DNA: TGTGCCAGCAAGAGCGGTGGCGGGACGTTCTCCTACGAGCAGTACTTC; J gene: TRBJ2-7; clone size: NA; V gene: TRBV27; D gene: NA
CDR3 protein: CASSWTSAYEQYF; CDR3 DNA: TGTGCCAGCAGCTGGACTAGCGCCTACGAGCAGTACTTC; J gene: TRBJ2-7; clone size: NA; V gene: TRBV11-2; D gene: TRBD2
CDR3 protein: CASSERQNNEQFF; CDR3 DNA: TGTGCCAGCAGCGAAAGACAGAACAATGAGCAGTTCTTC; J gene: TRBJ2-1; clone size: NA; V gene: TRBV11-2; D gene: NA
CDR3 protein: CASSGRGEQPQHF; CDR3 DNA: TGTGCCAGCAGCGGAAGGGGTGAGCAGCCCCAGCATTTT; J gene: TRBJ1-5; clone size: NA; V gene: TRBV25-1; D gene: NA
CDR3 protein: CASSEPSGGGVHTQYF; CDR3 DNA: TGTGCCAGCAGCGAGCCTAGCGGGGGTGGCGTTCATACGCAGTATTTT; J gene: TRBJ2-3; clone size: NA; V gene: TRBV11-2; D gene: TRBD2
CDR3 protein: CASSFTSSYEQYF; CDR3 DNA: TGCGCCAGCAGCTTTACTAGCTCCTACGAGCAGTACTTC; J gene: TRBJ2-7; clone size: once; V gene: TRBV5-1; D gene: NA
CDR3 protein: CASSRRGREKLFF; CDR3 DNA: TGTGCCAGTAGTAGGAGGGGCAGGGAAAAACTGTTTTTT; J gene: TRBJ1-4; clone size: NA; V gene: TRBV19; D gene: NA
CDR3 protein: CSAREGGGYTF; CDR3 DNA: TGCAGTGCTAGAGAGGGGGGTGGCTACACCTTC; J gene: TRBJ1-2; clone size: NA; V gene: TRBV20-1; D gene: NA
CDR3 protein: CASSFFFQDSPLHF; CDR3 DNA: TGCGCCAGCAGCTTCTTCTTCCAGGATTCACCCCTCCACTTT; J gene: TRBJ1-6; clone size: NA; V gene: TRBV5-1; D gene: NA
CDR3 protein: CASSLAPGVNTEAFF; CDR3 DNA: TGCGCCAGCAGCTTGGCCCCGGGAGTCAACACTGAAGCTTTCTTT; J gene: TRBJ1-1; clone size: NA; V gene: TRBV5-1; D gene: NA
CDR3 protein: CASSAGGPNTGELFF; CDR3 DNA: TGTGCCAGCAGCGCAGGGGGCCCGAACACCGGGGAGCTGTTTTTT; J gene: TRBJ2-2; clone size: NA; V gene: TRBV5-4; D gene: TRBD1
CDR3 protein: CASSLGSAGLYGYTF; CDR3 DNA: TGTGCCAGCAGCTTAGGATCCGCGGGACTCTATGGCTACACCTTC; J gene: TRBJ1-2; clone size: NA; V gene: TRBV7-2; D gene: NA
CDR3 protein: CASSQGQGNGYTF; CDR3 DNA: TGTGCCAGCAGCCAGGGACAGGGGAACGGCTACACCTTC; J gene: TRBJ1-2; clone size: NA; V gene: TRBV7-9; D gene: TRBD1
CDR3 protein: CASSLNVMRTEAFF; CDR3 DNA: TGCGCCAGCAGCTTGAACGTAATGCGAACTGAAGCTTTCTTT; J gene: TRBJ1-1; clone size: once; V gene: TRBV5-1; D gene: NA
CDR3 protein: CASRQGYEQYF; CDR3 DNA: TGTGCCAGCAGACAGGGGTACGAGCAGTACTTC; J gene: TRBJ2-7; clone size: NA; V gene: TRBV2; D gene: TRBD1
CDR3 protein: CAWSRTSGPSFF; CDR3 DNA: TGTGCCTGGAGTAGGACTAGCGGACCCTCGTTCTTC; J gene: TRBJ2-1; clone size: NA; V gene: TRBV30; D gene: TRBD2
CDR3 protein: CSVPRQGGGETQYF; CDR3 DNA: TGCAGCGTGCCGAGGCAAGGCGGGGGAGAGACCCAGTACTTC; J gene: TRBJ2-5; clone size: once; V gene: TRBV29-1; D gene: TRBD2
CDR3 protein: CASSQDREAYEQYF; CDR3 DNA: TGTGCCAGCAGCCAAGATCGAGAAGCGTACGAGCAGTACTTC; J gene: TRBJ2-7; clone size: NA; V gene: TRBV4-2; D gene: NA
CDR3 protein: CASTWGNTIYF; CDR3 DNA: TGTGCCAGCACGTGGGGAAACACCATATATTTT; J gene: TRBJ1-3; clone size: NA; V gene: TRBV28; D gene: NA
CDR3 protein: CASSLVNSYEQYF; CDR3 DNA: TGTGCCAGCAGCTTAGTGAACTCCTACGAGCAGTACTTC; J gene: TRBJ2-7; clone size: NA; V gene: TRBV11-2; D gene: NA
CDR3 protein: CASSLLAGALYEQYF; CDR3 DNA: TGTGCCAGCAGCTTACTGGCGGGGGCCCTCTACGAGCAGTACTTC; J gene: TRBJ2-7; clone size: once; V gene: TRBV11-2; D gene: NA
CDR3 protein: CASSQERRGNEQYF; CDR3 DNA: TGTGCCAGCAGCCAAGAGAGGAGGGGCAACGAGCAGTACTTC; J gene: TRBJ2-7; clone size: NA; V gene: TRBV4-2; D gene: NA
CDR3 protein: CASSSGNYGYTF; CDR3 DNA: TGTGCCAGCAGCTCCGGGAACTATGGCTACACCTTC; J gene: TRBJ1-2; clone size: few; V gene: TRBV7-9; D gene: NA
CDR3 protein: CASSPTQAVGGGYTF; CDR3 DNA: TGTGCCAGCAGTCCGACACAGGCCGTAGGAGGTGGCTACACCTTC; J gene: TRBJ1-2; clone size: NA; V gene: TRBV28; D gene: NA
CDR3 protein: CASSLRVSGNTIYF; CDR3 DNA: TGTGCCAGCAGTTTAAGGGTTAGCGGAAACACCATATATTTT; J gene: TRBJ1-3; clone size: NA; V gene: TRBV28; D gene: NA
CDR3 protein: CASSEGQGTDTQYF; CDR3 DNA: TGTGCCAGCAGTGAAGGACAGGGCACAGATACGCAGTATTTT; J gene: TRBJ2-3; clone size: NA; V gene: TRBV25-1; D gene: TRBD1
CDR3 protein: CASSTGLNGYTF; CDR3 DNA: TGTGCCAGCAGCACCGGACTGAATGGCTACACCTTC; J gene: TRBJ1-2; clone size: NA; V gene: TRBV5-6; D gene: NA
CDR3 protein: CSVEGRLENAYNEQFF; CDR3 DNA: TGCAGCGTTGAAGGCCGTCTAGAGAACGCCTACAATGAGCAGTTCTTC; J gene: TRBJ2-1; clone size: NA; V gene: TRBV29-1; D gene: NA
CDR3 protein: CASSSDRGNYGYTF; CDR3 DNA: TGTGCCAGCAGCTCCGACAGGGGAAACTATGGCTACACCTTC; J gene: TRBJ1-2; clone size: NA; V gene: TRBV7-2; D gene: TRBD1
CDR3 protein: CASSSRTDPNTGELFF; CDR3 DNA: TGTGCCAGCAGTTCCCGGACAGACCCGAACACCGGGGAGCTGTTTTTT; J gene: TRBJ2-2; clone size: NA; V gene: TRBV27; D gene: NA
CDR3 protein: CSVGQGTDTQYF; CDR3 DNA: TGCAGCGTCGGACAGGGCACAGATACGCAGTATTTT; J gene: TRBJ2-3; clone size: NA; V gene: TRBV29-1; D gene: TRBD1
CDR3 protein: CASRLGSTDTQYF; CDR3 DNA: TGCGCCAGCAGACTGGGGAGCACAGATACGCAGTATTTT; J gene: TRBJ2-3; clone size: NA; V gene: TRBV5-1; D gene: NA
CDR3 protein: CASPGLEYNEQFF; CDR3 DNA: TGTGCCAGTCCGGGACTAGAGTACAATGAGCAGTTCTTC; J gene: TRBJ2-1; clone size: NA; V gene: TRBV2; D gene: TRBD2
CDR3 protein: CASSVGHPNTEAFF; CDR3 DNA: TGCGCCAGCAGCGTCGGACATCCGAACACTGAAGCTTTCTTT; J gene: TRBJ1-1; clone size: NA; V gene: TRBV5-1; D gene: NA
CDR3 protein: CASSLGLVSYNEQFF; CDR3 DNA: TGTGCCAGCAGCTTAGGCCTTGTCTCCTACAATGAGCAGTTCTTC; J gene: TRBJ2-1; clone size: NA; V gene: TRBV7-9; D gene: NA
CDR3 protein: CASTDPRNYGYTF; CDR3 DNA: TGTGCCAGCACCGACCCCCGTAACTATGGCTACACCTTC; J gene: TRBJ1-2; clone size: NA; V gene: TRBV11-2; D gene: NA
CDR3 protein: CASSKTGTSTSHSNQPQHF; CDR3 DNA: TGTGCCAGCAGCAAAACCGGCACCTCAACATCCCATAGCAATCAGCCCCAGCATTTT; J gene: TRBJ1-5; clone size: once; V gene: TRBV21-1; D gene: NA
CDR3 protein: CASSPTSTDTQYF; CDR3 DNA: TGTGCCAGCAGTCCAACTAGCACAGATACGCAGTATTTT; J gene: TRBJ2-3; clone size: NA; V gene: TRBV27; D gene: NA
CDR3 protein: CASSQVRGSYHYEQYF; CDR3 DNA: TGTGCCAGCAGCCAAGTTCGCGGGAGTTATCACTACGAGCAGTACTTC; J gene: TRBJ2-7; clone size: NA; V gene: TRBV4-2; D gene: TRBD2
CDR3 protein: CASSFYLGEQYF; CDR3 DNA: TGTGCCAGCAGCTTTTATCTGGGGGAGCAGTACTTC; J gene: TRBJ2-7; clone size: NA; V gene: TRBV5-6; D gene: NA
CDR3 protein: CASSQDHRDGGLDTGELFF; CDR3 DNA: TGCGCCAGCAGTCAGGACCACCGGGACGGGGGGCTTGACACCGGGGAGCTGTTTTTT; J gene: TRBJ2-2; clone size: NA; V gene: TRBV23-1; D gene: NA
CDR3 protein: CASGLVLAGGETQYF; CDR3 DNA: TGTGCTAGTGGTTTGGTACTGGCCGGGGGGGAGACCCAGTACTTC; J gene: TRBJ2-5; clone size: NA; V gene: TRBV12-5; D gene: TRBD2
CDR3 protein: CASSFSGQQETQYF; CDR3 DNA: TGTGCCAGCAGTTTTTCGGGACAACAAGAGACCCAGTACTTC; J gene: TRBJ2-5; clone size: NA; V gene: TRBV27; D gene: NA
CDR3 protein: CASSSGSLARGDEQFF; CDR3 DNA: TGTGCCAGCAGCTCAGGATCCTTAGCGAGGGGGGATGAGCAGTTCTTC; J gene: TRBJ2-1; clone size: NA; V gene: TRBV7-3; D gene: NA
CDR3 protein: CASSVGGSYEQYF; CDR3 DNA: TGTGCCAGCAGCGTAGGCGGATCCTACGAGCAGTACTTC; J gene: TRBJ2-7; clone size: NA; V gene: TRBV9; D gene: NA